This section outlines one T cell receptor (beta chain) sequence together with its context. Its antigen is not yet known. No qualities accompany the bases; no much larger clone lies one base away. Libraries were constructed by the immunoSEQ multiplex PCR assay. For most patients, genomic DNA was isolated with the Qiagen DNeasy Blood and Tissue Kit and shipped frozen to Adaptive Biotechnologies for TCR sequencing. For most patients, high-throughput TCR-beta CDR3 sequencing of genomic DNA was performed by Adaptive Biotechnologies. The authors processed their data as follows. Adaptive's ImmunoSEQ software was the source of the TCR sequencing data for approximately 18 patients, while a few other patients were processed with MiXCR and VDJtools. To correct CD4 versus CD8 sorting errors, sequences present in both subsets at a frequency ratio below 5:1 were removed. CDR3 nucleotide sequences shared between donor and recipient were removed because their origin could not be assigned. Alloreactive clones required at least 2-fold expansion over unstimulated cells and minimum CFSE-low frequency of 0.002% (template counts) or 0.001% (read counts). A clone was considered mappable if detected in the sequenced pre-transplant spleen, lymph node, or MLR CFSE-low populations of the donor or recipient. The cumulative frequency of alloreactive clones was calculated as a percentage of all sequences, weighted by copy number. TCRdb holds this immuneACCESS table with in-frame rearrangements only. Some clones are missing; in checked studies, unresolved V genes explain under half, and the rest has no known cause. D and trimming come from the DNA, and the V and J calls and clone size come from that table. This sample holds under 150,000 clones; roughly 91% were observed only once. The ten largest make up about 0.11% of the sample.

This entry is derived from a study of graft-versus-host responses after intestinal transplantation (dated by TCRdb to about 2021). Turning to the overall study: The transplants that recipients got were multivisceral, liver-intestinal, or isolated intestinal. All recipients received anti-thymocyte globulin induction followed by maintenance tacrolimus and steroids for about three years. Graft-versus-host and host-versus-graft alloreactive T cell clones were tracked in the graft, circulation and bone marrow after intestinal transplantation using bulk TCR-beta CDR3 sequencing. Alloreactive clones were identified by sequencing pre-transplant mixed lymphocyte reaction products and comparing these products with unstimulated pre-transplant donor and recipient T cells. A cohort of roughly 25 intestinal transplant recipients, including one retransplant, was enrolled, and a few patients lacking pretransplant specimens were excluded. Donor T cell macrochimerism was defined as a peak of at least 4% donor T cells among recipient peripheral blood mononuclear cells. Samples from a few later patients were sequenced in-house on an Illumina MiSeq with MiXCR processing rather than by the commercial service.

Looking up the germline V gene yields CDR1 SGHRS and CDR2 YFSETQ. Trimming takes 0 bases from V and 0 bases from J, and the germline ends sit 9 bases apart. From the cysteine up to the phenylalanine, the CDR3 has a length of 15 residues. The read is trimmed to its CDR3 DNA, 45 bases read in frame from base 1. Study-wide findings and limitations: The relatively low number and heterogeneity of intestinal transplant patients limited the conclusions. GvH clones turned up in recipient bone marrow, with some appearing earlier in ileal mucosa or blood, a pattern consistent with an intestinal mucosal origin. In patients with donor T cell macrochimerism, the allografts had high GvH to HvG T cell clonal ratios. Early after transplant, peak levels of circulating GvH clones were associated with declines in HvG clones.

Interpreted using the paper, the time point label stands for: cells obtained before transplantation from donor or recipient. CD3+CD4+ and CD3+CD8+ populations were FACS-sorted from unstimulated pre-transplant donor and recipient cells taken from spleen or lymph nodes. The sequence was obtained from a human donor who received an intestinal transplant. Recombination joined TRBV5-1 with TRBJ1-1, with no confidently assigned D gene. Here the sequenced sample was unstimulated CD4+ T cells sorted from spleen or lymph node cells, taken before intestinal transplant. The CDR3 reads as follows: CASSLGAGMNTEAFF. Here is the DNA: TGCGCCAGCAGCTTGGGGGCGGGAATGAACACTGAAGCTTTCTTT. The CDR3, completed at both ends by the reference TRBV5-1 and TRBJ1-1 genes, gives the full variable domain KAGVTQTPRYLIKTRGQQVTLSCSPISGHRSVSWYQQTPGQGLQFLFEYFSETQRNKGNFPGRFSGRQFSNSRSEMNVSTLELGDSALYLCASSLGAGMNTEAFFGQGTRLTVV.